This entry is about one TCR beta chain. What it recognizes is unknown. The sample originates from a study of graft-versus-host responses after intestinal transplantation. As for the study in general: Transplantation in recipients was multivisceral, liver-intestinal, or isolated intestinal. Every recipient had anti-thymocyte globulin induction and roughly three years of tacrolimus plus steroids.

The data were produced by immunoSEQ multiplex PCR, yet TCRdb's version contains in-frame clones alone and is incomplete. The sample lists 120,000 or so clones, around 93% seen once, with roughly 0.5% in the top ten. Study-wide findings and caveats: Among circulating GvH clones, peak levels were associated with early post-transplant declines in HvG clones.

Germline loops: CDR1 SQVTM, CDR2 ANQGSEA. The CDR3 contains 9 residues. V lost 6 bases and J lost 6, with 5 bases in between. The V gene is TRBV29-1, the J gene TRBJ1-2; possibly TRBD1 for D (5 bases). This clonotype was obtained from a human donor who received an intestinal transplant. The sample consisted of unstimulated CD8+ T cells sorted from spleen or lymph node cells, taken before intestinal transplant. The CDR3 sequence is CSVRDGYTF. In DNA, the CDR3 is TGCAGCGTCAGGGATGGCTACACCTTC.